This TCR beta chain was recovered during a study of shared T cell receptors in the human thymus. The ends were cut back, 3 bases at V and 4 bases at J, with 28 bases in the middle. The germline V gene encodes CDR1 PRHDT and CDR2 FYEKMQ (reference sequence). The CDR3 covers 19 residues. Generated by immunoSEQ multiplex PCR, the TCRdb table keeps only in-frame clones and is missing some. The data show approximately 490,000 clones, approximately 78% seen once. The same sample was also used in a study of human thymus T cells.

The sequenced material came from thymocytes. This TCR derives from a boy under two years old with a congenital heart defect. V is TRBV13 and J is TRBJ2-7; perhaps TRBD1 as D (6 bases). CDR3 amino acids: CASSFFGPVTGRNPYEQYF. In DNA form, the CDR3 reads TGTGCCAGCAGCTTCTTTGGACCGGTGACAGGTCGTAACCCATACGAGCAGTACTTC.